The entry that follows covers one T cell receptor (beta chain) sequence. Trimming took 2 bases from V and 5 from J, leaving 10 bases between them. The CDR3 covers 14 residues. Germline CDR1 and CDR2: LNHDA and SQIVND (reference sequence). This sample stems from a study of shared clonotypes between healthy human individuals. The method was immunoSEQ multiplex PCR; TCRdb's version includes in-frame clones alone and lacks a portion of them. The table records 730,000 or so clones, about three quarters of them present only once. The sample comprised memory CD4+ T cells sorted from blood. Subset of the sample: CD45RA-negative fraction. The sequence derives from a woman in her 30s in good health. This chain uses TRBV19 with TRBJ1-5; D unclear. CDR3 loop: CASSINYAYQPQHF. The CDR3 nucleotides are TGTGCCAGTAGTATAAATTATGCTTATCAGCCCCAGCATTTT.